Shown below are 16 T cell receptor beta chains from a single sample sequenced in a study of vaccination and CD4 T cells after COVID-19 (dated by TCRdb to between 2020 and 2023). Which antigens these TCRs recognize remains unknown. The protocol used for the library was PCR. Data came from an Illumina iSeq 100. At the Johns Hopkins FTIC core, DNA from the cultured CD4+ T cells underwent TCR sequencing with the Oncomine TCR Beta short-read assay. The raw public reads went through TCRdb reprocessing: fastp at Q25, MiXCR clone calling, in-frame beta chains kept. Rows merge per CDR3 protein into single entries with the most common DNA and genes. The sample table contains under 15,000 distinct CDR3 sequences; only one count was recorded for about 30% of them. The top ten hold 13% of the sample. The sample's treatment or condition label is to be understood as: approximately 11-day PBMC culture with coronavirus spike peptide pools or control peptides (ViraFEST assay).

The sequences come from CD4+ T cells from blood, cultured in vitro, collected after SARS-CoV-2 vaccination. These TCRs come from a human donor who had recovered from COVID-19.

The chain uses TRBV6-4 and TRBJ2-1; the match to TRBD2 covers 13 bases. V was clipped by 3 bases and J by 8 bases; unmatched bases: 7. Germline V gene sequence: CDR1 MRHNA, CDR2 SNTAGT. CDR3 length: 16 residues. The CDR3 DNA reads as TGTGCCAGCAGTGATGTTGGGACTAGCGGGACTCATGAGCAGTTCTTC. Encoded protein: CASSDVGTSGTHEQFF.

J is TRBJ1-1 and V is TRBV4-3, with a weak D call TRBD1 (6 bases). V shed 6 bases and J shed 5 bases, with 16 bases lying between them. In germline, CDR1 is LGHNA, CDR2 YSLEER. The CDR3 has 14 amino acids. The CDR3 is CASSPGVRGTEAFF. The CDR3 nucleotides are TGCGCCAGCAGTCCAGGGGTCCGGGGGACTGAAGCTTTCTTT.

This clonotype has just a few counts. The chain recombines TRBV7-2 with TRBJ2-7, with a possible D match to TRBD1 (6 bases). This CDR3 is 14 amino acids long. Germline CDR1 SGHTA, CDR2 FQGNSA. Trimming took 0 bases from V and 2 from J, leaving 8 bases between them. The CDR3 DNA follows: TGTGCCAGCAGCTTAGCACAGGGTACCTACGAGCAGTACTTC. It encodes CASSLAQGTYEQYF. Looking up the rest from reference TRBV7-2 and TRBJ2-7 gives the full variable domain: GAGVSQSPSNKVTEKGKDVELRCDPISGHTALYWYRQSLGQGLEFLIYFQGNSAPDKSGLPSDRFSAERTGGSVSTLTIQRTQQEDSAVYLCASSLAQGTYEQYFGPGTRLTVT.

V and J are TRBV7-6 and TRBJ1-6; TRBD1 might be the D (5 bases). CDR1 is SGHVS and CDR2 is FNYEAQ in the germline V gene. V was clipped by 5 bases and J by 11 bases, with 13 bases between them. The CDR3 runs to 13 residues. CDR3 sequence: CASSDRQNPPLHF. CDR3 coding DNA: TGTGCCAGCAGCGACAGACAGAATCCACCCCTCCACTTT. Full variable domain (outside the CDR3, taken from reference TRBV7-6 and TRBJ1-6): GAGVSQSPRYKVTKRGQDVALRCDPISGHVSLYWYRQALGQGPEFLTYFNYEAQQDKSGLPNDRFSAERPEGSISTLTIQRTEQRDSAMYRCASSDRQNPPLHFGNGTRLTVT.

This clonotype was seen a few times. The V and J genes are TRBV24-1 and TRBJ2-2, with D possibly being TRBD1 (5 bases). Germline V CDR1 and CDR2: KGHDR, SFDVKD. The CDR3 length is 19 residues. With 5 bases removed from V and 1 base from J, the gap between germline ends came to 22 bases. The CDR3, as DNA: TGTGCCACCAGTGCCTCGGAAAGGGGCCCGGCATTGAACACCGGGGAGCTGTTTTTT. Translated, it gives CATSASERGPALNTGELFF.

The rearrangement links TRBV10-2 to TRBJ2-2, with D maybe TRBD2 (5 bases). The CDR3 has 14 residues. V was shortened by 4 bases and J by 4 bases, with 10 bases between the two germline ends. Per the germline V gene, CDR1 is WSHSY and CDR2 is SAAADI. CDR3 DNA: TGCGCCAGCAGTGTCGGCGGGCCCACCGGGGAGCTGTTTTTT. This gives the protein CASSVGGPTGELFF.

The gene calls are TRBV19 and TRBJ2-7; 7 positions match TRBD1. Germline assignment: CDR1 LNHDA and CDR2 SQIVND (reference sequence). V was clipped by 3 bases and J by 2 bases; unmatched bases: 10. CDR3 size: 16 residues. CDR3 sequence reads: CASSMRGTVLTYEQYF. The CDR3 DNA is TGTGCCAGTAGTATGAGGGGGACAGTGCTCACCTACGAGCAGTACTTC.

The DNA of the CDR3 is TGCAGCGTTGAAGGAGTGGAGTCTAGCGGGCCCTACGAGCAGTACTTC. Protein: CSVEGVESSGPYEQYF. J is TRBJ2-7 and V is TRBV29-1; 8 bases align to TRBD2. This CDR3 is built from 16 residues. Losses at the gene ends were 1 base for V and 2 bases for J; bases not matched to a gene: 10. CDR1 is SQVTM, CDR2 ANQGSEA, per germline.

In its sample, this clonotype was seen a few times. The V gene is TRBV28, the J gene TRBJ2-7; 7 bases fit TRBD2. The CDR3 contains 15 residues. V lost 6 bases to trimming and J lost 4 bases; unmatched junction nucleotides: 12. Germline CDR1 reads MDHEN; CDR2 reads SYDVKM. CDR3 DNA sequence: TGTGCCAGCAGCCCCGCTAGCGGAGGGACTTACGAGCAGTACTTC. Translated: CASSPASGGTYEQYF.

V is TRBV25-1 and J is TRBJ2-3; TRBD2 matches 8 bases. The CDR3 contains 14 residues. Looked up from germline, CDR1 is MGHDK and CDR2 is SYGVNS. V dropped 8 bases and J dropped 6; count of bases not matched to a gene: 10. The CDR3 DNA reads as TGTGCCAGCCAAAGGTTAGCGGGACTGGATACGCAGTATTTT. It encodes CASQRLAGLDTQYF.

The DNA for the CDR3 is TGTGCCAGCACCCCTTTGGGCCAATTGGGGGGTACGCAGTATTTT. Amino acids: CASTPLGQLGGTQYF. The chain uses TRBV27 and TRBJ2-3; a possible D gene is TRBD2 (6 bases). The CDR3 length is 15 residues. The V gene's germline CDR1 is MNHEY and CDR2 SMNVEV (reference sequence). V was trimmed by 7 bases and J by 8 bases, leaving 22 bases between them.

This rearrangement joins TRBV10-3 to TRBJ1-4; maybe TRBD1 (5 bases). Germline V gene lookup returns CDR1 ENHRY and CDR2 SYGVKD. V was trimmed by 5 bases and J by 4 bases, leaving 8 bases between them. The CDR3 runs 13 residues. The CDR3 region has the DNA TGTGCCATCAGTAGACAGCTTAATGAAAAACTGTTTTTT. This codes for CAISRQLNEKLFF.

This rearrangement joins TRBV19 to TRBJ2-1; TRBD2 matches 13 bases. The CDR3 runs 17 residues. V gave up 4 bases and J gave up 5 bases; unmatched junction bases: 8. CDR1 LNHDA and CDR2 SQIVND come from the germline V gene (reference sequence). CDR3 loop: CASSTILGTSGDNEQFF. CDR3 coding DNA: TGTGCCAGTAGTACCATTTTAGGGACTAGCGGGGACAATGAGCAGTTCTTC.

The gene calls are TRBV11-3 and TRBJ2-1; 10 bases match TRBD2. The ends lost 5 bases at V and 0 bases at J; junction bases unmatched: 1. The CDR3 length is 15 residues. Germline assignment: CDR1 SGHNT and CDR2 YENEEA. CDR3 sequence: CASSPSGSSYNEQFF. CDR3 coding DNA: TGTGCCAGCAGCCCTAGCGGGAGCTCCTACAATGAGCAGTTCTTC.

DNA for the CDR3: TGTGCCTGGAAATTCGTAGTTCAGGGTGAGGGTGAAGCTTTCTTT. As protein: CAWKFVVQGEGEAFF. This chain connects TRBV30 to TRBJ1-1, with a possible D match to TRBD1 (5 bases). There are 15 residues in the CDR3. Trimming removed 4 bases at V and 7 bases at J, with 22 bases between. Germline V gives CDR1 GTSNPN, CDR2 SVGIG (reference sequence).

V usage is TRBV6-5 and J usage is TRBJ2-7; 8 nucleotides match TRBD1. Looked up from germline, CDR1 is MNHEY and CDR2 is SVGAGI. The ends lost 0 bases at V and 5 bases at J; junction bases unmatched: 6. The CDR3 is 15 amino acids. The CDR3 region is CASSYSRQGAHEQYF. DNA of the CDR3: TGTGCCAGCAGTTACTCAAGGCAGGGGGCTCACGAGCAGTACTTC.